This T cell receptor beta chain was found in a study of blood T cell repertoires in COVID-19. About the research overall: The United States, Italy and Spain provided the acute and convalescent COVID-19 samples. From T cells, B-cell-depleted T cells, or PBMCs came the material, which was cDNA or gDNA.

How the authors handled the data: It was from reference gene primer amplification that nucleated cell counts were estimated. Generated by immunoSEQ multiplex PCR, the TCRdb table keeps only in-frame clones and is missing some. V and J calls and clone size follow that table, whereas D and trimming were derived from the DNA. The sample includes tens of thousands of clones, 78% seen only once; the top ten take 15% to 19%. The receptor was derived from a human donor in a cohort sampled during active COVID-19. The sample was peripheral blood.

CDR3 residues: CSAGTAGEQFF. In nucleotides, the CDR3 is TGCAGTGCGGGCACCGCGGGGGAGCAGTTCTTC. The rearrangement joins TRBV20-1 to TRBJ2-1; perhaps TRBD2 as D (6 bases). The CDR3 covers 11 residues. CDR1 DFQATT and CDR2 SNEGSKA come from the germline V gene (reference sequence). V lost 6 bases, J lost 10 bases, and 13 bases lay in between.